This T cell receptor beta chain was captured in a study of OX40 agonist ivuxolimab in advanced cancers. The germline V gene encodes CDR1 MNHEY and CDR2 SVGAGI. Unmatched junction bases numbered 4, after V lost 4 bases and J lost 3 bases. The CDR3 totals 14 residues. Clones were read by immunoSEQ multiplex PCR, and TCRdb kept only the in-frame ones, dropping some. This table has 84,000 or so clones, about four fifths appearing once. The sequence came from an adult with an advanced solid tumor such as melanoma, head and neck, liver or kidney cancer. The sample consisted of CD4+ or CD8+ T cells sorted from blood, taken in a trial of the OX40 agonist ivuxolimab. V is TRBV6-5 and J is TRBJ2-7; 9 nucleotides align to TRBD1. CDR3 bases: TGTGCCAGCAGTTCCCGGACAGGGGTCTACGAGCAGTACTTC. Its protein is CASSSRTGVYEQYF.